This paragraph reports one T cell receptor (beta chain). Antigen: not known. This CDR3 has 14 residues. The germline V gene has CDR1 MDHEN and CDR2 SYDVKM. The germline V and J ends were trimmed by 5 bases and 6 bases, with 16 bases remaining between them. In the PCR, 60 Vbeta and 13 Jbeta primers were used. Authors' analysis steps: Per a later analysis, the number of unique TCR beta chains was roughly 83 million, of which 8.5 million to 11 million were shared. Clones were read by immunoSEQ multiplex PCR, and TCRdb kept only the in-frame ones, dropping some. The DNA was the basis for D and trimming; V, J and clone size are from that table. The data contain 200,000 to 250,000 clones, around 88% of them singletons. The record originates from a study of cytomegalovirus exposure and HLA in healthy donors. Findings of the study overall: TCR beta chains numbering under 200 were designated cytomegalovirus-associated.

The source is a woman younger than 35 in good health and CMV-seronegative. Material: PBMCs. V is TRBV28 and J is TRBJ1-2; D may be TRBD1 (5 bases). The CDR3 protein is CASSPPRSGNGYTF. Here the CDR3 DNA reads TGTGCCAGCAGTCCCCCACGATCAGGGAATGGCTACACCTTC.